Each of the 28 T cell receptor beta chains below was sequenced from the same sample in a study of T cell responses to AZD1222 COVID-19 vaccine. Some clones are missing from TCRdb's copy, which holds only in-frame ones; the method was immunoSEQ multiplex PCR. The data contain roughly 190,000 clones, approximately 91% of them seen just once; the ten biggest clones take up 0.99%. The sample in question was peripheral blood, obtained on day 0 of AZD1222 vaccination. The receptor source for this set is an adult in good health.

The rearrangement links TRBV28 to TRBJ1-1; 11 nucleotides agree with TRBD1. J was trimmed by 5 bases and V by 6 bases; bases with no gene match: 5. The CDR3 loop spans 14 amino acids. Germline V gene lookup returns CDR1 MDHEN and CDR2 SYDVKM. CDR3 in amino acids: CASSWTGGRTEAFF. For the CDR3, the DNA is TGTGCCAGCAGCTGGACAGGGGGCCGGACTGAAGCTTTCTTT.

V gene TRBV6-1 combines with J gene TRBJ1-1, with D possibly being TRBD1 (5 bases). The germline V gene encodes CDR1 MNHNS and CDR2 SASEGT. The ends were cut back, 2 bases at V and 3 bases at J, with 10 bases in the middle. The CDR3 is made up of 14 amino acids. CDR3 in amino acids: CASSEIGGYTEAFF. Here the CDR3 DNA reads TGTGCCAGCAGTGAAATCGGGGGGTACACTGAAGCTTTCTTT.

The CDR3: CASSYAGDGGGLYNEQFF. In DNA form, the CDR3 reads TGTGCCAGCAGTTACGCAGGGGATGGAGGCGGCCTATACAATGAGCAGTTCTTC. The chain joins TRBV28 to TRBJ2-1; maybe TRBD1 (6 bases). The V gene's germline CDR1 is MDHEN and CDR2 SYDVKM. The CDR3 contains 18 residues. V lost 4 bases and J 4 bases, leaving 23 bases between the germline ends.

J is TRBJ1-1 and V is TRBV7-9; TRBD1 matches 9 bases. The CDR3 is 14 residues long. With 2 bases clipped from V and 4 bases from J, the junction kept 2 bases outside the gene matches. CDR1 is SEHNR, CDR2 FQNEAQ, per germline (reference sequence). This chain's CDR3 is CASSLLGQGTEAFF. DNA of the CDR3: TGTGCCAGCAGCTTATTGGGACAGGGCACTGAAGCTTTCTTT.

The rearrangement uses TRBV4-2 and TRBJ2-7; D possibly corresponds to TRBD2 (6 bases). This CDR3 has 16 residues. Germline-derived CDR1 and CDR2 are LGHNA and YNFKEQ. V lost 1 base, J lost 2 bases, and 15 bases lay in between. The CDR3 loop is CASSQGWDSGTYEQYF. The CDR3, as DNA: TGTGCCAGCAGCCAAGGTTGGGACTCGGGGACCTACGAGCAGTACTTC.

In this sample, this clone turned up many times. The chain has TRBV6-2 or TRBV6-3 and TRBJ2-2; TRBD2 is a possible D gene (6 bases). The V end was cut by 0 bases, the J end by 2 bases, with 19 bases between. The germline V gene encodes CDR1 MNHEY and CDR2 SVGEGT. This CDR3 comprises 19 residues. The CDR3 nucleotides are TGTGCCAGCAGTTACTCGAGCGACCCGGGGGACCATAACACCGGGGAGCTGTTTTTT. This gives the protein CASSYSSDPGDHNTGELFF.

This sequence joins TRBV19 and TRBJ1-1; tentative D call: TRBD1 (5 bases). The CDR3 is made up of 14 amino acids. Germline loops: CDR1 LNHDA, CDR2 SQIVND (reference sequence). V was shortened by 1 base and J by 4 bases, with 10 bases between the two germline ends. The CDR3 sequence is CASSIASGGTEAFF. The DNA of the CDR3 is TGTGCCAGTAGTATAGCCTCCGGGGGCACTGAAGCTTTCTTT.

The J gene is TRBJ2-7, the V gene TRBV11-2; D possibly corresponds to TRBD2 (5 bases). The length of the CDR3 is 11 residues. Germline values: CDR1 SGHAT, CDR2 FQNNGV. V lost 1 base and J 7 bases, leaving 5 bases between the germline ends. Written as DNA, the CDR3 is TGTGCCAGCAGCTTAGCGGGGGAGCAGTACTTC. Its protein product is CASSLAGEQYF.

This chain links TRBV5-8 with TRBJ1-2; no clear D. Germline V CDR1 and CDR2: SGHTS, YDEGEE. CDR3 length: 14 residues. The V end was cut by 4 bases, the J end by 2 bases, with 12 bases between. CDR3 residues: CASSLGVTNYGYTF. In nucleotides, the CDR3 is TGTGCCAGCAGCCTCGGGGTCACAAACTATGGCTACACCTTC. The variable domain in full, with the rest retrieved from reference TRBV5-8 and TRBJ1-2, is EAGVTQSPTHLIKTRGQQATLRCSPISGHTSVYWYQQALGLGLQFLLWYDEGEERNRGNFPPRFSGRQFPNYSSELNVNALELEDSALYLCASSLGVTNYGYTFGSGTRLTVV.

This chain connects TRBV6-5 to TRBJ2-4; D possibly corresponds to TRBD2 (6 bases). CDR3 length: 14 amino acids. Per germline, CDR1 MNHEY and CDR2 SVGAGI. Trimming left V 9 bases short and J 0 bases short, with 12 bases between. CDR3 amino acids: CASRGGLAKNIQYF. The CDR3, as DNA: TGTGCCAGTCGAGGAGGGCTAGCCAAAAACATTCAGTACTTC.

V and J are TRBV19 and TRBJ1-1; D remains unclear. The germline V and J ends were trimmed by 4 bases and 7 bases, with 13 bases remaining between them. This CDR3 has 13 residues. Looked up from germline, CDR1 is LNHDA and CDR2 is SQIVND (reference sequence). This chain's CDR3 is CASSRLRADEAFF. The DNA for the CDR3 is TGTGCCAGTAGTAGGCTTCGGGCAGATGAAGCTTTCTTT.

V gene TRBV5-1 combines with J gene TRBJ1-2; unclear D gene. Between the trimmed V and J ends, which lost 0 bases and 0 bases, there was a span of 9 bases. Germline CDR1 SGHRS, CDR2 YFSETQ. The CDR3 is 15 amino acids. CDR3 in amino acids: CASSLEPDSNYGYTF. In nucleotides, the CDR3 is TGCGCCAGCAGCTTGGAGCCGGATTCTAACTATGGCTACACCTTC.

This chain joins TRBV19 and TRBJ2-2; TRBD1 matches 8 bases. The germline V gene encodes CDR1 LNHDA and CDR2 SQIVND (reference sequence). V shed 8 bases, J shed 3 bases, and the junction held 5 bases outside the gene matches. This CDR3 region has 14 residues. CDR3 residues: CASCQTGDTGELFF. The CDR3 DNA reads as TGTGCCAGTTGTCAGACAGGGGACACCGGGGAGCTGTTTTTT.

The chain recombines TRBV7-3 with TRBJ2-2; the match to TRBD2 covers 7 bases. CDR1 is SGHTA, CDR2 FQGTGA, per germline. V was clipped by 5 bases and J by 6 bases; unmatched bases: 9. This CDR3 region has 15 residues. CDR3 protein: CASSPSGTVAGELFF. DNA of the CDR3: TGTGCCAGCAGCCCCAGCGGGACGGTAGCCGGGGAGCTGTTTTTT.

The chain links TRBV24-1 to TRBJ2-5; D unclear. The CDR3 length is 15 residues. Germline CDR1 is KGHDR and CDR2 is SFDVKD. V lost 4 bases to trimming and J lost 0 bases, with 11 bases between them. The CDR3 region has the DNA TGTGCCACCAGTGACAGCAAAAGAGACCAAGAGACCCAGTACTTC. It yields the protein CATSDSKRDQETQYF.

This chain links TRBV6-1 with TRBJ1-2; D not resolved. Germline-derived CDR1 and CDR2 are MNHNS and SASEGT. V was clipped by 2 bases and J by 6 bases, with 10 bases between them. CDR3 size: 13 residues. The CDR3: CASSETWMHGYTF. In DNA, the CDR3 is TGTGCCAGCAGTGAAACCTGGATGCATGGCTACACCTTC.

This chain joins TRBV6-2 or TRBV6-3 and TRBJ1-2, with D hard to call. Germline V gene lookup returns CDR1 MNHEY and CDR2 SVGEGT. There are 15 residues in the CDR3. Trimming left V 0 bases short and J 4 bases short, with 12 bases between. The CDR3 reads CASSYSIRLRYGYTF. The CDR3 nucleotides read TGTGCCAGCAGTTACTCGATCAGACTCCGCTATGGCTACACCTTC.

The chain employs TRBV18 and TRBJ1-3; D is possibly TRBD1 (6 bases). The CDR3 is 15 residues long. V was cut by 3 bases and J by 2 bases, with 11 bases left in between. Germline lookup yields CDR1 KGHSH and CDR2 LQKENI. CDR3 sequence (DNA): TGTGCCAGCTCACCCGACAGGTGGACTGGAAACACCATATATTTT. Translation: CASSPDRWTGNTIYF.

The CDR3 DNA sequence: TGTGCCAGCAGTGAGGATTTCGGGACTGGCCTTCTTGGATCCTACGAGCAGTACTTC. Its protein is CASSEDFGTGLLGSYEQYF. The chain recombines TRBV6-1 with TRBJ2-7; possible D gene TRBD2, 6 bases. The CDR3 is made up of 19 amino acids. V was cut by 3 bases and J by 1 base, with 25 bases left in between. Per the germline V gene, CDR1 is MNHNS and CDR2 is SASEGT.

Here the CDR3 reads CASSRDAGGYTF. DNA of the CDR3: TGTGCCAGCAGCCGGGACGCGGGGGGCTACACCTTC. The chain carries TRBV9 and TRBJ1-2; a possible D gene is TRBD1 (5 bases). The CDR3 extends over 12 amino acids. The ends were cut back, 4 bases at V and 8 bases at J, with 12 bases in the middle. Germline-derived CDR1 and CDR2 are SGDLS and YYNGEE.

The chain links TRBV20-1 to TRBJ2-1; 7 bases are shared with TRBD1. Germline CDR1 and CDR2: DFQATT and SNEGSKA (reference sequence). The V and J ends lost 3 bases and 7 bases, in that order; junction bases with no gene match: 9. This CDR3 spans 14 amino acids. The CDR3 DNA follows: TGCAGTGCTAGTCGAGGCCAGGGGGTAAATGAGCAGTTCTTC. This sequence encodes CSASRGQGVNEQFF.

CDR3 nucleotides: TGTGCCAGCAGCCCGGGACAGTCTAATGAAAAACTGTTTTTT. Translated, it gives CASSPGQSNEKLFF. The chain uses TRBV6-2 or TRBV6-3 and TRBJ1-4; 7 bases align to TRBD1. CDR1 is MNHEY and CDR2 is SVGEGT in the germline V gene. With V trimmed by 6 bases and J by 3 bases, 4 bases remained unmatched. The CDR3 consists of 14 residues.

V is TRBV6-5 and J is TRBJ2-7; TRBD1 is a possible D gene (6 bases). CDR1 and CDR2 from the germline V gene are MNHEY and SVGAGI. Deletions cut 6 bases from V and 2 bases from J, with 17 bases between. There are 15 residues in the CDR3. CDR3 loop: CASRNRWTEPYEQYF. The CDR3 region has the DNA TGTGCCAGCAGAAACAGGTGGACAGAACCCTACGAGCAGTACTTC.

This chain uses TRBV27 with TRBJ2-7; the D gene is possibly TRBD2 (5 bases). CDR1 MNHEY and CDR2 SMNVEV come from the germline V gene (reference sequence). V dropped 6 bases and J dropped 6 bases, with 6 bases sitting between them. CDR3 size: 10 residues. CDR3 residues: CASREVEQYF. In DNA, the CDR3 is TGTGCCAGCAGGGAGGTCGAGCAGTACTTC.

The CDR3 bases are TGTGCCAGCAGCGTAGATTTCACTGGGGCCAACGTCCTGACTTTC. Translating it yields CASSVDFTGANVLTF. The genes are TRBV9 and TRBJ2-6; no clear D. There are 15 residues in the CDR3. The ends were cut back, 0 bases at V and 2 bases at J, with 6 bases in the middle. Per the germline V gene, CDR1 is SGDLS and CDR2 is YYNGEE. Full variable domain (missing parts from reference TRBV9 and TRBJ2-6): DSGVTQTPKHLITATGQRVTLRCSPRSGDLSVYWYQQSLDQGLQFLIQYYNGEERAKGNILERFSAQQFPDLHSELNLSSLELGDSALYFCASSVDFTGANVLTFGAGSRLTVL.

The chain uses TRBV5-1 and TRBJ1-4, with D possibly matching TRBD1 (5 bases). With 6 bases removed from V and 4 bases from J, the gap between germline ends came to 10 bases. The CDR3 sequence is 13 residues long. CDR1 and CDR2 (germline): SGHRS, YFSETQ. CDR3 amino acids: CASTRELNEKLFF. Here the CDR3 DNA reads TGCGCCAGCACCAGGGAGCTTAATGAAAAACTGTTTTTT.

The chain combines TRBV7-9 with TRBJ1-6; D is ambiguous. The V gene's germline CDR1 is SEHNR and CDR2 FQNEAQ (reference sequence). CDR3 size: 12 residues. V gave up 1 base and J gave up 11 bases, with 6 bases separating them. The CDR3 nucleotides are TGTGCCAGCAGCTTAGAGGACCCACCCCTCCACTTT. Its translation is CASSLEDPPLHF. The full variable domain, in which reference TRBV7-9 and TRBJ1-6 provide the parts outside the CDR3, is DTGVSQNPRHKITKRGQNVTFRCDPISEHNRLYWYRQTLGQGPEFLTYFQNEAQLEKSRLLSDRFSAERPKGSFSTLEIQRTEQGDSAMYLCASSLEDPPLHFGNGTRLTVT.

The V gene is TRBV29-1, the J gene TRBJ1-3; D call uncertain. The CDR3 length is 16 residues. V lost 1 base and J lost 4, with 17 bases in between. The germline gives CDR1 SQVTM, CDR2 ANQGSEA. The CDR3 DNA follows: TGCAGCGTTGAAGCGAGAAAAGGGTATGGCGGAAACACCATATATTTT. Translated, it gives CSVEARKGYGGNTIYF.